This is a list of T cell receptor beta chains from one sample in a study of identical twins. TCRdb fed the 5' RACE reads into MiXCR, producing one record per CDR3 protein. The table shows some 600,000 distinct CDR3 sequences, with just over 7% occurring only once. Another study also made use of these data, one on yellow fever vaccine responses in identical twins.

The sequencing sample was made of PBMCs. Every receptor here comes from a young woman in good health. CDR3s include the opening cysteine and the closing phenylalanine or tryptophan. A D gene is named only where the DNA matches it firmly. Clone size is shown for a subset of rows, as once, few, many or a class of expanded clone.

few	TRBJ2-3	TRBD2	TRBV24-1	TGTGCCACCAGTGATTTGTCTAGCGGACCCGTCACAGATACGCAGTATTTT	CATSDLSSGPVTDTQYF
many	TRBJ2-5	-	TRBV11-1	TGTGCCAGCAGCCCCAAAAGGGGGAGCATGAGGGCTTCAAGAGAGACCCAGTACTTC	CASSPKRGSMRASRETQYF
-	TRBJ2-7	TRBD2	TRBV12-3/TRBV12-4	TGTGCCTGCAGTCTACAATCCGGGGTAGCGGGAGGCCCTTCCTACGAGCAGTACTTC	CACSLQSGVAGGPSYEQYF
-	TRBJ2-5	-	TRBV4-1	TGCGCCAGCAGCCAAGAAGGGACTGGGCGGGAGACCCAGTACTTC	CASSQEGTGRETQYF
-	TRBJ1-4	-	TRBV11-2	TGTGCCAGCAGCTACCCCGACGAGAGGGCTAGGGAAAAACTGTTTTTT	CASSYPDERAREKLFF
few	TRBJ2-1	-	TRBV12-5	TGTGCTAGTGGTTTAGTGGGGGGCCCTGAGCAGTTCTTC	CASGLVGGPEQFF
few	TRBJ2-1	TRBD2	TRBV20-1	TGCAGTGCTAGAGATTTTTCGGGACTAGCGGGAGGGAACAATGAGCAGTTCTTC	CSARDFSGLAGGNNEQFF
-	TRBJ2-1	-	TRBV9	TGTGCCAGCAGCGTAGGGTCGCCGGCCTACAATGAGCAGTTCTTC	CASSVGSPAYNEQFF
-	TRBJ2-7	TRBD2	TRBV6-1	TGTGCCAGCAGACTGACTAGCGGGAGTTCCTACGAGCAGTACTTC	CASRLTSGSSYEQYF
many	TRBJ2-1	TRBD2	TRBV9	TGTGCCAGCAGCGTGACTAGCGGGACCAATACTGAGCAGTTCTTC	CASSVTSGTNTEQFF
-	TRBJ2-7	-	TRBV5-5	TGTGCCAGCAGCTTGGGTCTATTGAATAACTACGAGCAGTACTTC	CASSLGLLNNYEQYF
many	TRBJ2-1	TRBD2	TRBV7-8	TGTGCCAGCAGCTTAGTAGTAGGAGCGGGGAGCTCCTACAATGAGCAGTTCTTC	CASSLVVGAGSSYNEQFF
many	TRBJ1-1	-	TRBV11-2	TGTGCCAGCAGCGCCCGGGGGGCTGCCTTAAACACTGAAGCTTTCTTT	CASSARGAALNTEAFF
-	TRBJ1-2	-	TRBV21-1	TGTGCCAGCAGCGCCCGGACAGGGGCGGGACGAGGCTACACCTTC	CASSARTGAGRGYTF
many	TRBJ2-4	-	TRBV11-2	TGTGCCAGCAGCTTTACCCTAGGAGAAAACATTCAGTACTTC	CASSFTLGENIQYF
many	TRBJ2-3	-	TRBV11-2	TGTGCCAGCAGCTTAGTACCGGGGGATACGCAGTATTTT	CASSLVPGDTQYF
-	TRBJ2-5	-	TRBV15	TGTGCCACCAGCAGAGATAGCGACGGCGGGGAGACCCAGTACTTC	CATSRDSDGGETQYF
-	TRBJ2-2	-	TRBV14	TGTGCCAGCAGTCGGGACATTCGTAACACCGGGGAGCTGTTTTTT	CASSRDIRNTGELFF
-	TRBJ2-1	-	TRBV12-3/TRBV12-4	TGTGCCAGCAGCCACAGCGGGTGGACCGGCAATGAGCAGTTCTTC	CASSHSGWTGNEQFF
-	TRBJ2-5	TRBD1	TRBV7-8	TGTGCCAGCAGCTTAGTGACAGGGGTGTGGGAGACCCAGTACTTC	CASSLVTGVWETQYF
few	TRBJ2-3	-	TRBV6-1	TGTGCCAGCTGGGATGGGGCCGGCACAGATACGCAGTATTTT	CASWDGAGTDTQYF
-	TRBJ2-1	-	TRBV20-1	TGCAGTGCTAGAGATCAGGGTAATGAGCAGTTCTTC	CSARDQGNEQFF
few	TRBJ2-7	-	TRBV15	TGTGCCACCAGCAGAGCCTCAGGTCAGGGAAACGAGCAGTACTTC	CATSRASGQGNEQYF
-	TRBJ2-5	-	TRBV20-1	TGCAGTGCCAATTCGGGGGACTGGCAGTACTTC	CSANSGDWQYF
-	TRBJ2-5	-	TRBV29-1	TGCAGCGTTGTTGGGCTACAGTTAGAGACCCAGTACTTC	CSVVGLQLETQYF
few	TRBJ1-1	-	TRBV20-1	TGCAGTGCTCCAAAAGTATCCGGCACTGAAGCTTTCTTT	CSAPKVSGTEAFF
many	TRBJ2-2	-	TRBV24-1	TGTGCCACCAGTGATTTGAGCACAGGGACCGGGGAGCTGTTTTTT	CATSDLSTGTGELFF
few	TRBJ2-5	TRBD2	TRBV20-1	TGCAGTGCTAGAACTCCTAGCGGCCAAGAGACCCAGTACTTC	CSARTPSGQETQYF
many	TRBJ2-5	-	TRBV15	TGTGCCACCAGCAGAGATAGCCTACCCCAAGAGACCCAGTACTTC	CATSRDSLPQETQYF
few	TRBJ1-2	-	TRBV20-1	TGCAGTGCTATAAAGGGTAGTGGCTACACCTTC	CSAIKGSGYTF
few	TRBJ1-4	TRBD1	TRBV5-8	TGTGCCAGCAGCAGAGGACAGGGGTTGAAAACTAATGAAAAACTGTTTTTT	CASSRGQGLKTNEKLFF
few	TRBJ1-1	-	TRBV15	TGTGCCACCAGCAACCGTAGGGACACTGAAGCTTTCTTT	CATSNRRDTEAFF
-	TRBJ2-1	-	TRBV3-1	TGTGCCAGCAGCCAAGTGGCATATGAGCAGTTCTTC	CASSQVAYEQFF
-	TRBJ2-3	-	TRBV10-3	TGTGCCACCACGCTGGACAGGGAGGGAGATACGCAGTATTTT	CATTLDREGDTQYF